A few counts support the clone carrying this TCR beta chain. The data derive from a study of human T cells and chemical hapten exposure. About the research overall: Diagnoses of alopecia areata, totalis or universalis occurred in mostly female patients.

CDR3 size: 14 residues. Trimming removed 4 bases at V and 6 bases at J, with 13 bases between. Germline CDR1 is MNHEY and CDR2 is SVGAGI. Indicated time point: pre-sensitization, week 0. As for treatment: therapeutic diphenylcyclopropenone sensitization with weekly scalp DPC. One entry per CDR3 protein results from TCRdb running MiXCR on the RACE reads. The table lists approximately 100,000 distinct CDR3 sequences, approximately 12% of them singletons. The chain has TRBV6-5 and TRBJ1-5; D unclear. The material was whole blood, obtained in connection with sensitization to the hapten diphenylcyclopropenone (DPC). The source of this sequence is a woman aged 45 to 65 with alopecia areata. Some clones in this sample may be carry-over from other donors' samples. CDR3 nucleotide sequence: TGTGCCAGCAGTTCTAACTGGAGGGTTCAGCCCCAGCATTTT. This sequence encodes CASSSNWRVQPQHF.